This T cell receptor (beta chain) was sequenced for a study of shared clonotypes between healthy human individuals. The germline V gene encodes CDR1 SEHNR and CDR2 FQNEAQ (reference sequence). The CDR3 is made up of 11 amino acids. V lost 3 bases to trimming and J lost 8 bases, with 7 bases between them. Overall study results and limits: A few donors showed sharing of 4.5% to 6% of naive CD4 clonotypes.

As to this clone: Its antigen is undetermined.

Original processing notes: From ImmunoSEQ came sequences covering only the junction and carrying no quality scores, so filtering differed. Produced via immunoSEQ multiplex PCR; TCRdb's table is partial and in-frame only. V, J and clone size were drawn from that table, and D and trimming were deduced from the DNA. The sample lists more than 2 million clones; nearly 97% were seen once. This clonotype originated in a man younger than 35 in good health. Sequenced input: naive CD4+ T cells sorted from blood. Indicated subset: CD45RA+ positively selected. The V and J genes are TRBV7-9 and TRBJ1-1; D is unresolved. Here the CDR3 reads CASSLGIEAFF. CDR3 bases: TGTGCCAGCAGCTTGGGTATAGAAGCTTTCTTT.